The text below deals with one T cell receptor (beta chain). What it binds is not known. Germline CDR1 is SGHRS and CDR2 is YFSETQ. Trimming took 0 bases from V and 1 from J, leaving 4 bases between them. The CDR3 consists of 14 residues. The source of the sample is a study of cytomegalovirus exposure and HLA in healthy donors. Whole-study context: A prior analysis found about 110 million unique TCR beta sequences from 150 million to 200 million T cells. Genotyping showed roughly 83% of 300 to 450 donors falling in the Caucasian-associated ancestry cluster.

Study findings and constraints: Associated with HLA alleles at 0.05 false discovery rate in a later analysis were fewer than 20,000 TCR beta sequences. It was reportedly the case that the classifier diagnosed cytomegalovirus status with high specificity and sensitivity.

The PCR contained 60 Vbeta and 13 Jbeta primers. Profiled with immunoSEQ multiplex PCR; TCRdb holds only in-frame clones, not every one. This sample carries roughly 290,000 clones, around 90% of them seen once, and the ten largest clones take roughly 2.3%. Sequenced material: PBMCs. The chain uses TRBV5-1 and TRBJ2-2, with D unclear. This clonotype was sampled from a woman aged 18 to 35 in good health and CMV-seronegative. CDR3 nucleotide sequence: TGCGCCAGCAGCTTGGCTAGGAACACCGGGGAGCTGTTTTTT. Its protein is CASSLARNTGELFF.